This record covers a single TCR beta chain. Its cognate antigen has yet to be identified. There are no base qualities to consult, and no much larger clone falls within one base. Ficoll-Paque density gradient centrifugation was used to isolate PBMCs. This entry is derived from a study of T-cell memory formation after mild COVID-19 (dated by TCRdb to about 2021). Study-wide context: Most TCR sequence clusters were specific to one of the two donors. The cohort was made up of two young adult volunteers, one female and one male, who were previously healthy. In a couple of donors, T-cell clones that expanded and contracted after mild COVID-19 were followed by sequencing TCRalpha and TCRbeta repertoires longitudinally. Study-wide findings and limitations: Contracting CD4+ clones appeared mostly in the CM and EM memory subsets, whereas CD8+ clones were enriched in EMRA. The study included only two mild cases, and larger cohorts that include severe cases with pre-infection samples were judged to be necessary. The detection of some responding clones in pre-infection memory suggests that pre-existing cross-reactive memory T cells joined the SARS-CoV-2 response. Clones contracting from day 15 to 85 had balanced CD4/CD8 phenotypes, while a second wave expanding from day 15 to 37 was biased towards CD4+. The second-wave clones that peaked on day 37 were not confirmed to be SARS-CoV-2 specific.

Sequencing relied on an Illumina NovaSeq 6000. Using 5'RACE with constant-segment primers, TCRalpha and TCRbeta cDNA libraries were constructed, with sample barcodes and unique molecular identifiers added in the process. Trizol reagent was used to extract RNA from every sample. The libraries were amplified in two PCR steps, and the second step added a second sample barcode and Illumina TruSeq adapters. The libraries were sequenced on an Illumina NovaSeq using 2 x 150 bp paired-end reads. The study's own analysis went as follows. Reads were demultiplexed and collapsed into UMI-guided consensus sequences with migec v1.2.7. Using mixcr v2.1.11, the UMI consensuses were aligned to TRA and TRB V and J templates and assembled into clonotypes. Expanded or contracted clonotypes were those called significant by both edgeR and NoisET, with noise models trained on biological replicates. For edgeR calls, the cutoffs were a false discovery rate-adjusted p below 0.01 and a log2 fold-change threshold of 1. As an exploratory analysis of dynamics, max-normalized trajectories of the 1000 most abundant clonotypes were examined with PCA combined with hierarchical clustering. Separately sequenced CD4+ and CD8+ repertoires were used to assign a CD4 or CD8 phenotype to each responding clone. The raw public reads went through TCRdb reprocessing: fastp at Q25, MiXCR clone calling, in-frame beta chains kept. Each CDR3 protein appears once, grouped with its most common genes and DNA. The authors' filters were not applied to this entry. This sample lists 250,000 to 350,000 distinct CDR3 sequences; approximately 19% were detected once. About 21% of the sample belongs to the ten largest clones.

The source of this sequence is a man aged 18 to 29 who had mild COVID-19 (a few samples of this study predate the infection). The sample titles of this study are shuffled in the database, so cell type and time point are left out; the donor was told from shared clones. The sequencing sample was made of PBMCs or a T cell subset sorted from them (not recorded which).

The nucleotides are TGTGCCAGCCACGAACGGGGGTACACTGAAGCTTTCTTT. Its protein is CASHERGYTEAFF. The chain uses TRBV28 and TRBJ1-1; a weak D assignment points to TRBD1 (5 bases agree). Between the V and J ends, shortened by 8 bases and 3 bases respectively, the junction contains 13 bases. The CDR3 starts with the cysteine, ends with the phenylalanine, and has 13 residues. Only the CDR3 region is kept as DNA, spanning 39 bases read in frame from base 1. The germline V gene yields MDHEN for CDR1 and SYDVKM for CDR2.